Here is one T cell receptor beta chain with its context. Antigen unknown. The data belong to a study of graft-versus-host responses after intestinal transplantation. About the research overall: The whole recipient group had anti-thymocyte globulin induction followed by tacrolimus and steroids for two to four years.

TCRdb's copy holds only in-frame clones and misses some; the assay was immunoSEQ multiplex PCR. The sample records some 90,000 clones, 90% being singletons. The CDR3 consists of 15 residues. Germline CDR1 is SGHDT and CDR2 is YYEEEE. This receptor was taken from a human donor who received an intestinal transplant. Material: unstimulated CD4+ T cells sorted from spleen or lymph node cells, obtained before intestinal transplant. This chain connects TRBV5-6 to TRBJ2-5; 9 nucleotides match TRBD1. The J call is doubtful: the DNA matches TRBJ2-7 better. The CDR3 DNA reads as TGTGCCAGCAGCCTCCGGGGACAGGGAGCCTACGAGCAGTACTTC. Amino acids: CASSLRGQGAYEQYF.